The entry that follows covers one T cell receptor beta chain sequence. Looked up from germline, CDR1 is SNHLY and CDR2 is FYNNEI. Trimming pared 6 bases from V and 0 bases from J, leaving 15 bases between. The CDR3 loop spans 15 amino acids. The data originate from a study of cytomegalovirus exposure and HLA in healthy donors. The PCR was carried out with 60 Vbeta primers and 13 Jbeta primers. The method was immunoSEQ multiplex PCR; TCRdb's version includes in-frame clones alone and lacks a portion of them. The sample has approximately 120,000 clones; roughly 80% are singletons. The origin of this receptor is a man aged 25 to 45 in good health and CMV-seronegative. The chain joins TRBV2 to TRBJ2-7; tentative D call: TRBD1 (7 bases). The sequencing input was PBMCs. CDR3 sequence reads: CASSPHRGGSYEQYF. Here the CDR3 DNA reads TGTGCCAGCAGCCCCCACAGGGGAGGCTCCTACGAGCAGTACTTC.